Listed below are T cell receptor beta chains from one sample, sequenced in a study of early T cells in non-severe SARS-CoV-2 infection. TCRdb re-derived calls from the 5' RACE reads in MiXCR, one entry per CDR3 protein. The table records about 30,000 distinct CDR3 sequences, approximately 5.6% of them present only once. The specimen sequenced was whole blood. The receptors shown here come from an adult who was a healthcare worker with PCR-confirmed SARS-CoV-2 infection or an uninfected control (not recorded which). The CDR3 runs from the conserved cysteine through the conserved F or W. The order of the fields is clone size, J gene, V gene, D gene, CDR3 DNA, CDR3 protein. A D gene is named only where the DNA matches it firmly. Expanded clones get a size class; other rows say once, few or many, or leave the size out.

many	TRBJ1-6	TRBV7-9	NA	TGTGCCAGCAGCCCTCCGGGACATCCGACGGGTTCACCCCTCCACTTT	CASSPPGHPTGSPLHF
few	TRBJ2-3	TRBV7-3	NA	TGTGCCAGCAGCTTAATGGTGGGAGCCCGGGTGGATACGCAGTATTTT	CASSLMVGARVDTQYF
few	TRBJ2-3	TRBV3-1	NA	TGTGCCAGCAGGAGGGCCTCGACAGATACGCAGTATTTT	CASRRASTDTQYF
many	TRBJ2-6	TRBV5-1	TRBD1	TGCGCCAGCAGCTTGATAGGACAGGGGGCTGGGGCCAACGTCCTGACTTTC	CASSLIGQGAGANVLTF
NA	TRBJ1-1	TRBV20-1	TRBD1	TGCAGTGCGAGACAGGGGATTATGAACACTGAAGCTTTCTTT	CSARQGIMNTEAFF
many	TRBJ2-1	TRBV12-3/TRBV12-4	TRBD2	TGTGCCAGCAGTTTAGCGTCAGCGGGAGCTAATGAGCAGTTCTTC	CASSLASAGANEQFF
NA	TRBJ2-2	TRBV7-3	TRBD2	TGTGCCAGCAGCCACCGCGGGGGGAAGCTGTTTTTT	CASSHRGGKLFF
NA	TRBJ2-1	TRBV5-6	NA	TGTGCCAGCAGCTTGCTCAGTTCCGCGTACAATGAGCAGTTCTTC	CASSLLSSAYNEQFF
many	TRBJ1-3	TRBV7-6	TRBD1	TGTGCCAGCAGCAACTACGGGACAGCTGGAAACACCATATATTTT	CASSNYGTAGNTIYF
few	TRBJ2-5	TRBV19	TRBD2	TGTGCCAGTAGCTCCGGGACTACCAGGGAGGAGACCCAGTACTTC	CASSSGTTREETQYF
NA	TRBJ2-1	TRBV11-2	NA	TGTGCCAGCAGACCCAGTGACAATGAGCAGTTCTTC	CASRPSDNEQFF
few	TRBJ2-2	TRBV28	NA	TGTGCCAGCAGTCCCCTAGGGCGGGTCACCGGGGAGCTGTTTTTT	CASSPLGRVTGELFF
many	TRBJ1-2	TRBV28	NA	TGTGCCAAGACCAGGGAGGACTATGGCTACACCTTC	CAKTREDYGYTF
NA	TRBJ1-2	TRBV27	NA	TGTGCCAGCAGTTTGGATGGGGCGAACTATGGCTACACCTTC	CASSLDGANYGYTF
many	TRBJ2-3	TRBV4-3	TRBD1	TGCGCCAGCAGTTCGGGGACAGCTGCCTTATCGGATACGCAGTATTTT	CASSSGTAALSDTQYF
many	TRBJ2-3	TRBV24-1	TRBD2	TGTGCCACCAGTCTCCGGACTAGCGGAATAACAGATACGCAGTATTTT	CATSLRTSGITDTQYF
few	TRBJ1-2	TRBV29-1	NA	TGCAGCGTTGCGGGCGACATCCTTAACTATGGCTACACCTTC	CSVAGDILNYGYTF
many	TRBJ2-1	TRBV6-2/TRBV6-3	NA	TGTGCCAGCAGCCAATATGCTGAGCAGTTCTTC	CASSQYAEQFF